The 14 T cell receptor beta chains below were found in one sample sequenced in a study of CD8+ T cells in alopecia areata. RNA was extracted and reverse transcribed into cDNA as the sequencing template. Produced via immunoSEQ multiplex PCR; TCRdb's table is partial and in-frame only. Of roughly 140,000 clones in the sample, around half are singletons; the top ten hold around 19%. The starting material was CD8+ T cells sorted from blood, obtained at week 0. These receptors all come from a human donor with alopecia areata.

The gene calls are TRBV27 and TRBJ2-3; D uncertain. V lost 1 base to trimming and J lost 6 bases, with 14 bases between them. CDR3 length: 15 residues. Germline CDR1 MNHEY, CDR2 SMNVEV (reference sequence). The CDR3 protein is CASSLYGASGDTQYF. DNA of the CDR3: TGTGCCAGCAGTTTATACGGTGCTAGTGGGGATACGCAGTATTTT.

This chain links TRBV9 with TRBJ2-7, with D unclear. Deletions cut 0 bases from V and 5 bases from J, with 15 bases between. This CDR3 has 15 residues. CDR1 is SGDLS and CDR2 is YYNGEE in the germline V gene. The CDR3 here is CASSVGSSRAHEQYF. CDR3 coding DNA: TGTGCCAGCAGCGTAGGATCTTCAAGGGCCCACGAGCAGTACTTC.

The genes are TRBV10-3 and TRBJ2-1; D gene uncertain. Germline CDR1 is ENHRY and CDR2 is SYGVKD. This CDR3 has 13 residues. The V end was cut by 6 bases, the J end by 6 bases, with 12 bases between. This CDR3 reads CAIREGSSNEQFF. CDR3 coding DNA: TGTGCCATCAGAGAAGGTTCTTCCAATGAGCAGTTCTTC.

This clone occurred once. This sequence joins TRBV6-1 and TRBJ1-5; D may be TRBD1 (5 bases). The CDR3 has 12 amino acids. The germline V gene encodes CDR1 MNHNS and CDR2 SASEGT. V lost 8 bases, J lost 4 bases, and 9 bases lay in between. The CDR3 is CASGKGNQPQHF. CDR3 bases: TGTGCCAGCGGGAAGGGGAATCAGCCCCAGCATTTT.

Comments on this clone: In the same sample, other DNA sequences code for this CDR3. V is TRBV13 and J is TRBJ1-6; D is ambiguous. Germline-derived CDR1 and CDR2 are PRHDT and FYEKMQ (reference sequence). V lost 0 bases to trimming and J lost 10 bases, with 4 bases between them. This CDR3 contains 12 residues. The CDR3 region has the DNA TGTGCCAGCAGCTTAGGTGGGTCACCCCTCCACTTT. It is translated as CASSLGGSPLHF.

This clone has a single count. The chain recombines TRBV29-1 with TRBJ1-5; the D gene is possibly TRBD1 (6 bases). V was trimmed by 4 bases and J by 3 bases, leaving 13 bases between them. Germline V gene data show CDR1 as SQVTM and CDR2 as ANQGSEA. This CDR3 has 14 amino acids. The CDR3 DNA is TGCAGCGTTGTTTGGGCAGGGGTCAATCAGCCCCAGCATTTT. It yields the protein CSVVWAGVNQPQHF. The full variable domain, completed using reference TRBV29-1 and TRBJ1-5, is SAVISQKPSRDICQRGTSLTIQCQVDSQVTMMFWYRQQPGQSLTLIATANQGSEATYESGFVIDKFPISRPNLTFSTLTVSNMSPEDSSIYLCSVVWAGVNQPQHFGDGTRLSIL.

The rearrangement joins TRBV7-8 to TRBJ2-4; possible D gene TRBD1, 8 bases. The CDR3 is 18 residues long. Germline values: CDR1 SGHVS, CDR2 FQNEAQ. Trimming pared 5 bases from V and 1 base from J, leaving 21 bases between. The CDR3 protein is CASSAGTGGAMAKNIQYF. The CDR3 nucleotides are TGTGCCAGCAGCGCCGGCACAGGGGGGGCCATGGCCAAAAACATTCAGTACTTC.

The V call is TRBV5-1, the J call TRBJ2-3; D call uncertain. Trimming pared 5 bases from V and 6 bases from J, leaving 16 bases between. The CDR3 is 14 amino acids. Germline V gene sequence: CDR1 SGHRS, CDR2 YFSETQ. The CDR3 protein is CASRTGSMGDTQYF. The DNA for the CDR3 is TGCGCCAGCAGAACCGGCTCAATGGGGGATACGCAGTATTTT.

The rearrangement links TRBV2 to TRBJ2-1; no reliable D call. V was clipped by 7 bases and J by 2 bases, with 9 bases between them. The V gene's germline CDR1 is SNHLY and CDR2 FYNNEI. The CDR3 contains 13 residues. CDR3 sequence reads: CASTAFAYNEQFF. The CDR3 nucleotides read TGTGCCAGCACAGCTTTCGCCTACAATGAGCAGTTCTTC.

The chain couples TRBV27 to TRBJ2-1; a possible D gene is TRBD1 (6 bases). CDR3 length: 10 residues. The germline gives CDR1 MNHEY, CDR2 SMNVEV (reference sequence). V was clipped by 7 bases and J by 15 bases, with 13 bases between them. This CDR3 is CASIQGTTFF. In DNA form, the CDR3 reads TGTGCCAGCATCCAGGGGACGACGTTCTTC.

The rearrangement links TRBV9 to TRBJ1-3; D is unclear. V dropped 0 bases and J dropped 0 bases, with 7 bases sitting between them. This CDR3 is built from 15 residues. Germline values: CDR1 SGDLS, CDR2 YYNGEE. CDR3 bases: TGTGCCAGCAGCGTAGGAGGGAGCTCTGGAAACACCATATATTTT. Protein: CASSVGGSSGNTIYF.

The chain uses TRBV29-1 and TRBJ1-2, with 7 bases lining up with TRBD1. Trimming at V came to 5 bases and at J to 4 bases, leaving 7 bases not matched to a gene. Germline V gene sequence: CDR1 SQVTM, CDR2 ANQGSEA. The CDR3 consists of 13 residues. CDR3 DNA sequence: TGCAGCGTTCGCACAGGGGAGGCCTATGGCTACACCTTC. It yields the protein CSVRTGEAYGYTF. Full variable domain (outside the CDR3, taken from reference TRBV29-1 and TRBJ1-2): SAVISQKPSRDICQRGTSLTIQCQVDSQVTMMFWYRQQPGQSLTLIATANQGSEATYESGFVIDKFPISRPNLTFSTLTVSNMSPEDSSIYLCSVRTGEAYGYTFGSGTRLTVV.

This clone was observed a handful of times. The rearrangement links TRBV6-1 to TRBJ2-7; D perhaps matches TRBD2 (6 bases). Germline loops: CDR1 MNHNS, CDR2 SASEGT. V gave up 10 bases and J gave up 1 base, with 11 bases separating them. This CDR3 region has 12 residues. CDR3 residues: CAIDGTSYEQYF. CDR3 DNA sequence: TGTGCCATCGACGGGACTTCCTACGAGCAGTACTTC.

The chain combines TRBV7-8 with TRBJ2-2, with TRBD2 as a possible D gene (6 bases). Germline V gives CDR1 SGHVS, CDR2 FQNEAQ. The length of the CDR3 is 13 residues. Trimming removed 3 bases from V and 8 bases from J, with 10 bases in between. The CDR3 loop reads CASSFGSGGELFF. In nucleotides, the CDR3 is TGTGCCAGCAGCTTCGGGAGTGGGGGGGAGCTGTTTTTT.